These 25 T cell receptor beta chains originate from one sample sequenced in a study of post-analysis software for immune sequencing data. TCR beta cDNA libraries included unique molecular identifiers. TCRdb ran MiXCR on the PCR reads and lists one entry per CDR3 protein. The sample includes hundreds of thousands of distinct CDR3 sequences, roughly three fifths of them seen just once. Points from the study as a whole: With TRBV5-6, TRBV5-1 and TRBV20-1 included, roughly five TRBV segments were more frequent in patients than in controls.

These receptors have no known antigen. Material: blood. These TCRs come from a girl aged 2 to 10 with multiple sclerosis.

This chain joins TRBV6-2 or TRBV6-3 and TRBJ2-7; 10 positions match TRBD2. The CDR3 contains 15 residues. Per germline, CDR1 MNHEY and CDR2 SVGEGT. The V segment lost 5 bases and the J segment 3 bases; nucleotides outside the gene matches: 7. The CDR3 coding sequence is TGTGCCAGCAGTCCTAGCGGGGGTATTCTCTACGAGCAGTACTTC. Translation gives CASSPSGGILYEQYF.

The CDR3 loop reads CASSPEGTGPRETQYF. The CDR3 DNA sequence: TGTGCCAGCAGCCCAGAGGGAACGGGGCCAAGGGAGACCCAGTACTTC. The V and J genes are TRBV7-2 and TRBJ2-5; D may correspond to TRBD1 or TRBD2 (5 bases each). Trimming removed 5 bases from V and 5 bases from J, with 21 bases in between. Germline values: CDR1 SGHTA, CDR2 FQGNSA. The CDR3 is made up of 16 amino acids.

The CDR3 DNA sequence: TGCAGTGCTAGAGGGACTAGCTTTGTGGCAGATACGCAGTATTTT. Translation: CSARGTSFVADTQYF. V is TRBV20-1 and J is TRBJ2-3, with TRBD2 matching 8 bases. The CDR3 contains 15 residues. Germline V gives CDR1 DFQATT, CDR2 SNEGSKA (reference sequence). The ends lost 1 base at V and 4 bases at J; junction bases unmatched: 7.

The chain joins TRBV5-1 to TRBJ2-1, with TRBD2 identical over 9 bases. V lost 3 bases to trimming and J lost 4 bases; unmatched junction nucleotides: 8. Germline V gene lookup returns CDR1 SGHRS and CDR2 YFSETQ. The CDR3 extends over 16 amino acids. Written as DNA, the CDR3 is TGCGCCAGCAGCTCAAATAGCGGGAGCGCGTACAATGAGCAGTTCTTC. It yields the protein CASSSNSGSAYNEQFF.

The V call is TRBV12-3 or TRBV12-4, the J call TRBJ2-7; TRBD1 matches 7 bases. The CDR3 is made up of 15 amino acids. V was clipped by 9 bases and J by 2 bases; unmatched bases: 13. Here the CDR3 DNA reads TGTGCCAGTACCGGGGACAGAGGTTACACCTACGAGCAGTACTTC. This encodes CASTGDRGYTYEQYF.

This clonotype turned up a few times. This chain links TRBV12-3 or TRBV12-4 with TRBJ1-2, with D unresolved. Trimming removed 2 bases from V and 8 bases from J, with 12 bases in between. The CDR3 length is 13 residues. The CDR3, as DNA: TGTGCCAGCAGTTTACTCTCTGGAGGAGGCTACACCTTC. Its protein is CASSLLSGGGYTF.

The CDR3 bases are TGCGCCAGCAGCAGTGGGGACAGTCAATACGAGCAGTACTTC. Its protein product is CASSSGDSQYEQYF. V usage is TRBV5-1 and J usage is TRBJ2-7; 7 bases fit TRBD1. CDR3 length: 14 residues. V shed 4 bases, J shed 4 bases, and the junction held 8 bases outside the gene matches. Germline V lookup: CDR1 SGHRS, CDR2 YFSETQ.

In regard to this clonotype: One end of the junction varies from germline; a read error may be responsible. The rearrangement uses TRBV20-1 and TRBJ2-1; TRBD2 matches at 8 bases. CDR1 is DFQATT and CDR2 is SNEGSKA in the germline V gene (reference sequence). The CDR3 spans 13 residues. The DNA for the CDR3 is TGCAGTGCCTCACTAGCGGACTACAATGGGCAGTTCTTC. This sequence encodes CSASLADYNGQFF.

The V call is TRBV7-8, the J call TRBJ2-3; 11 nucleotides line up with TRBD2. With 1 base clipped from V and 1 base from J, the junction kept 16 bases outside the gene matches. Germline CDR1 and CDR2: SGHVS and FQNEAQ. CDR3 size: 21 residues. The CDR3 sequence is CASSLDRLAGGRTFRTDTQYF. The CDR3 region has the DNA TGTGCCAGCAGCTTAGACCGGCTAGCGGGGGGTCGGACCTTTCGCACAGATACGCAGTATTTT.

The chain is built from TRBV20-1 and TRBJ2-2, with D tentatively TRBD1 or TRBD2 (6 bases each). The CDR3 is made up of 16 amino acids. Germline lookup yields CDR1 DFQATT and CDR2 SNEGSKA (reference sequence). V was shortened by 1 base and J by 4 bases, with 16 bases between the two germline ends. Here the CDR3 DNA reads TGCAGTGCTAGAGCTTCCGGGGGCGGTTTCACCGGGGAGCTGTTTTTT. Amino acids: CSARASGGGFTGELFF.

CDR3: CATSPTSGDYNEQFF. As DNA, the CDR3 is TGTGCCACCAGTCCGACTAGCGGGGACTACAATGAGCAGTTCTTC. The V call is TRBV15, the J call TRBJ2-1, with 11 bases aligning to TRBD2. The germline V gene encodes CDR1 LNHNV and CDR2 YYDKDF (reference sequence). The CDR3 sequence is 15 residues long. V lost 6 bases and J lost 3; bases outside the gene matches: 4.

The genes are TRBV7-2 and TRBJ2-1, with a tentative D call TRBD2 (5 bases). The germline V gene has CDR1 SGHTA and CDR2 FQGNSA. V was trimmed by 2 bases and J by 6 bases, leaving 20 bases between them. This CDR3 is 17 amino acids long. The CDR3 DNA follows: TGTGCCAGCAGCTTACGAAGGAGCGGAAACGCGGTCAATGAGCAGTTCTTC. Translating it yields CASSLRRSGNAVNEQFF.

This sequence joins TRBV29-1 and TRBJ2-5; weak D call: TRBD2 (6 bases). Matching the DNA end better, TRBJ2-7 makes the J call doubtful. The length of the CDR3 is 13 residues. CDR1 and CDR2 from the germline V gene are SQVTM and ANQGSEA. DNA of the CDR3: TGCAGCGTTGATATCGGGGCCGGGGGCGAGCAGTACTTC. Protein product: CSVDIGAGGEQYF.

The gene calls are TRBV12-3 or TRBV12-4 and TRBJ1-2; TRBD1 is a possible D gene (5 bases). The CDR3 runs to 14 residues. V was shortened by 3 bases and J by 4 bases, with 12 bases between the two germline ends. The CDR3 DNA reads TGTGCCAGCAGTTTGGCAGGACACGGCTATGGCTACACCTTC. Protein sequence: CASSLAGHGYGYTF.

The chain uses TRBV29-1 and TRBJ1-2, with TRBD1 matching over 7 bases. Germline CDR1 is SQVTM and CDR2 is ANQGSEA. The V segment lost 3 bases and the J segment 5 bases; nucleotides outside the gene matches: 9. The CDR3 length is 14 residues. The CDR3 reads CSVEGGDSLYGYTF. CDR3 DNA: TGCAGCGTTGAGGGCGGGGACAGCCTATATGGCTACACCTTC.

A single count supports this clonotype. The chain joins TRBV12-3 or TRBV12-4 to TRBJ2-7; 9 bases align to TRBD1. The J call is doubtful: the DNA matches TRBJ2-4 better. The length of the CDR3 is 16 residues. This chain's CDR3 is CASSSHSGTGWNIQYF. CDR3 sequence (DNA): TGTGCCAGCAGTTCACATTCCGGGACAGGGTGGAACATTCAGTACTTC.

The chain has TRBV20-1 and TRBJ2-7; TRBD1 might be the D (6 bases). Germline V gene data show CDR1 as DFQATT and CDR2 as SNEGSKA (reference sequence). Trimming stripped 5 bases from V and 2 bases from J, with 10 bases between. CDR3 length equals 12 residues. CDR3 bases: TGCAGTGCTGACAGGCCTCCCTACGAGCAGTACTTC. It translates to CSADRPPYEQYF.

This clonotype came up a few times. The gene calls are TRBV7-2 and TRBJ2-1; possibly TRBD1 for D (6 bases). Trimming took 5 bases from V and 4 from J, leaving 15 bases between them. CDR1 and CDR2 (germline): SGHTA, FQGNSA. CDR3 length: 15 residues. The CDR3 DNA reads TGTGCCAGCAGCCCCGGGGCACAGGGTTACAATGAGCAGTTCTTC. Encoded protein: CASSPGAQGYNEQFF.

The chain combines TRBV6-2 or TRBV6-3 with TRBJ2-3, with D possibly called TRBD1 or TRBD2 (5 bases each). The CDR3 runs to 15 residues. Trimming pared 5 bases from V and 2 bases from J, leaving 14 bases between. CDR1 and CDR2 (germline): MNHEY, SVGEGT. The DNA for the CDR3 is TGTGCCAGCAGTGCCTCAGAGGGGAACACAGATACGCAGTATTTT. Residues: CASSASEGNTDTQYF.

The chain joins TRBV7-9 to TRBJ1-4; D uncertain. This CDR3 is 13 amino acids long. Looked up from germline, CDR1 is SEHNR and CDR2 is FQNEAQ (reference sequence). The V end was cut by 1 base, the J end by 6 bases, with 6 bases between. Here the CDR3 DNA reads TGTGCCAGCAGCTTAGACAGCGATGAAAAACTGTTTTTT. Its translation: CASSLDSDEKLFF. The variable domain in full, with the rest retrieved from reference TRBV7-9 and TRBJ1-4, is DTGVSQNPRHKITKRGQNVTFRCDPISEHNRLYWYRQTLGQGPEFLTYFQNEAQLEKSRLLSDRFSAERPKGSFSTLEIQRTEQGDSAMYLCASSLDSDEKLFFGSGTQLSVL.

This clonotype has only one observation. The CDR3 nucleotides read TGTGCCAGCAGCTCCGAGCGGGGAACAGATACGCAGTATTTT. It codes for CASSSERGTDTQYF. The genes are TRBV7-9 and TRBJ2-3, with 7 bases identical to TRBD2. Germline assignment: CDR1 SEHNR and CDR2 FQNEAQ (reference sequence). The CDR3 is made up of 14 amino acids. The V and J ends lost 4 bases and 3 bases, in that order; junction bases with no gene match: 4.

V usage is TRBV4-3 and J usage is TRBJ2-3; TRBD2 aligns across 15 bases. The CDR3 is 19 amino acids. Germline CDR1 is LGHNA and CDR2 is YSLEER. The V gene end was trimmed by 5 bases and the J gene end by 0 bases; junction bases not matched to a gene: 9. The CDR3 DNA reads as TGCGCCAGCAGCGTGGGACTAGCGGGGGGACTGGGGAGCACAGATACGCAGTATTTT. Residues: CASSVGLAGGLGSTDTQYF.

The chain has TRBV7-2 and TRBJ2-7; D remains unclear. The better agreement between TRBJ2-5 and the DNA end casts doubt on the J call. The V gene's germline CDR1 is SGHTA and CDR2 FQGNSA. CDR3 length: 13 residues. The CDR3 here is CASGIPGGETQYF. DNA of the CDR3: TGTGCCAGCGGCATACCGGGTGGAGAGACCCAGTACTTC.

This rearrangement joins TRBV11-3 to TRBJ2-4; D gene ambiguous. Germline V gene sequence: CDR1 SGHNT, CDR2 YENEEA. CDR3 length: 14 amino acids. With 5 bases removed from V and 3 bases from J, the gap between germline ends came to 11 bases. The CDR3 nucleotides are TGTGCCAGCAGCCCACGTAGGGACAAAAACATTCAGTACTTC. Its protein product is CASSPRRDKNIQYF.

This chain joins TRBV5-1 and TRBJ2-3; D gene uncertain. Germline loops: CDR1 SGHRS, CDR2 YFSETQ. V was cut by 0 bases and J by 3 bases, with 8 bases left in between. This CDR3 contains 14 residues. The CDR3 reads CASSLASVTDTQYF. The CDR3 region has the DNA TGCGCCAGCAGCTTGGCCTCGGTGACAGATACGCAGTATTTT. The complete variable domain, with remaining parts taken from reference TRBV5-1 and TRBJ2-3, reads KAGVTQTPRYLIKTRGQQVTLSCSPISGHRSVSWYQQTPGQGLQFLFEYFSETQRNKGNFPGRFSGRQFSNSRSEMNVSTLELGDSALYLCASSLASVTDTQYFGPGTRLTVL.